This T cell receptor (beta chain) originates from a study of blood T cell repertoires in COVID-19. At the level of the study: PBMCs, B-cell-depleted T cells, or T cells provided the cDNA or gDNA that made up the material.

The CDR3 length is 16 residues. Per germline, CDR1 SEHNR and CDR2 FQNEAQ (reference sequence). Trimming removed 5 bases at V and 1 base at J, with 18 bases between. In the original analysis: The assay estimated nucleated cells by amplifying reference gene primers. Using immunoSEQ multiplex PCR, the repertoire was profiled, and TCRdb retains in-frame clones only, with some absent. The DNA gave D and trimming, while V, J and clone size come from that table. The profile shows about 52,000 clones, about 90% of them singletons. Sequencing was done on a sample of peripheral blood. V usage is TRBV7-9 and J usage is TRBJ2-7; a weak D match, TRBD2 (7 bases). This receptor was obtained from a man aged 50-60 years with active COVID-19. This CDR3 reads CASSGVGGRTSYEQYF. The CDR3 DNA reads TGTGCCAGCAGCGGCGTGGGGGGGCGAACTTCCTACGAGCAGTACTTC.